Listed here are 26 T cell receptor beta chains from one sample, sequenced in a study of T cell clonotyping in hematopoietic cell transplantation. Method: immunoSEQ multiplex PCR; TCRdb's copy keeps in-frame clones and lacks some. The sample gives 29,000 or so clones, approximately 90% of which show up once; around 10% is in the top ten. Here the sequenced sample was PBMCs, taken 100 days after allogeneic stem cell transplant. Receptors were obtained from a female patient aged 45-60 years who had an allogeneic stem cell transplant from a related donor, so the T cells may come from the graft donor. Some clones in this sample may be carry-over from other donors' samples.

This chain joins TRBV7-6 and TRBJ2-5; possibly TRBD2 for D (6 bases). The V gene lost 4 bases and the J gene lost 2 bases, with 8 bases spanning the gap. This CDR3 has 13 amino acids. Germline CDR1 is SGHVS and CDR2 is FNYEAQ. The CDR3 region has the DNA TGTGCCAGCAGCTGGGACTTTCAAGAGACCCAGTACTTC. This gives the protein CASSWDFQETQYF.

J is TRBJ1-6 and V is TRBV7-2; D not resolved. Trimming took 4 bases from V and 13 from J, leaving 8 bases between them. This CDR3 is 11 amino acids long. Germline V gene lookup returns CDR1 SGHTA and CDR2 FQGNSA. This CDR3 is CASSSRGPLHF. The CDR3 DNA is TGTGCCAGCAGCTCCCGAGGTCCCCTCCACTTT.

This chain links TRBV7-6 with TRBJ2-1; the match to TRBD2 covers 9 bases. V lost 5 bases to trimming and J lost 5 bases; unmatched junction nucleotides: 7. This CDR3 comprises 15 residues. Germline CDR1 SGHVS, CDR2 FNYEAQ. The CDR3 coding sequence is TGTGCCAGCAGCGGCCGGACTAGCGTCAACAATGAGCAGTTCTTC. It encodes CASSGRTSVNNEQFF. The variable domain in full, with the rest retrieved from reference TRBV7-6 and TRBJ2-1, is GAGVSQSPRYKVTKRGQDVALRCDPISGHVSLYWYRQALGQGPEFLTYFNYEAQQDKSGLPNDRFSAERPEGSISTLTIQRTEQRDSAMYRCASSGRTSVNNEQFFGPGTRLTVL.

The CDR3 sequence: CASSFYRGGEQYF. The CDR3 coding sequence is TGTGCCAGCAGCTTCTACAGGGGAGGGGAGCAGTACTTC. The chain couples TRBV7-9 to TRBJ2-7; D possibly matches TRBD1 or TRBD2 (7 bases each). The CDR3 sequence is 13 residues long. The ends were cut back, 3 bases at V and 7 bases at J, with 13 bases in the middle. From germline, CDR1 is SEHNR and CDR2 FQNEAQ (reference sequence).

The chain employs TRBV9 and TRBJ1-1, with D perhaps TRBD1 (6 bases). V was clipped by 4 bases and J by 4 bases, with 17 bases between them. CDR3 size: 15 residues. The germline V gene encodes CDR1 SGDLS and CDR2 YYNGEE. CDR3 protein: CASSPHLTGRTEAFF. The CDR3 nucleotides are TGTGCCAGCAGCCCTCACCTAACAGGGCGCACTGAAGCTTTCTTT.

The V gene is TRBV7-9, the J gene TRBJ1-2, with D possibly matching TRBD1 (5 bases). This CDR3 comprises 15 residues. Trimming took off 2 bases at V and 4 bases at J, with 14 bases between the two ends. Germline V gene data show CDR1 as SEHNR and CDR2 as FQNEAQ (reference sequence). Here the CDR3 DNA reads TGTGCCAGCAGCTTACGGGGGACCCTTCCCTATGGCTACACCTTC. It yields the protein CASSLRGTLPYGYTF.

A single count supports this clone. The CDR3 DNA reads TGTGCCAGCAGCTTAGTTACAGGGGGCTCGGGTCAGCCCCAGCATTTT. This sequence encodes CASSLVTGGSGQPQHF. The chain links TRBV7-8 to TRBJ1-5, with 9 bases lining up with TRBD1. Germline CDR1 and CDR2: SGHVS and FQNEAQ. V was pared by 1 base and J by 6 bases, with 7 bases of the junction left unmatched. The CDR3 is 16 amino acids.

This clone was observed a handful of times. The chain combines TRBV11-2 with TRBJ2-4, with D uncertain. This CDR3 region has 14 residues. Trimming cost V 5 bases and J 10 bases, with 18 bases left between them. Germline values: CDR1 SGHAT, CDR2 FQNNGV. The chain's CDR3 is CASSRLDPRSIQYF. CDR3 DNA: TGTGCCAGCAGCCGACTTGACCCGCGGTCGATTCAGTACTTC.

Here the CDR3 DNA reads TGTGCCAGTAGTCTCCCCGGGACAGTCTACACCTTC. This codes for CASSLPGTVYTF. The chain has TRBV19 and TRBJ1-2, with TRBD1 identical over 7 bases. Germline loops: CDR1 LNHDA, CDR2 SQIVND (reference sequence). The CDR3 runs to 12 residues. V was clipped by 5 bases and J by 10 bases; unmatched bases: 7.

The chain joins TRBV30 to TRBJ1-2; the D gene is possibly TRBD1 (5 bases). Germline V lookup: CDR1 GTSNPN, CDR2 SVGIG (reference sequence). The CDR3 spans 13 residues. The V end was cut by 0 bases, the J end by 8 bases, with 13 bases between. CDR3 nucleotide sequence: TGTGCCTGGAGTGTTTGGGGCATGGGCGGCTACACCTTC. Its protein product is CAWSVWGMGGYTF.

This sequence joins TRBV5-1 and TRBJ2-7, with 7 nucleotides matching TRBD2. Losses at the gene ends were 4 bases for V and 7 bases for J; bases not matched to a gene: 11. In germline, CDR1 is SGHRS, CDR2 YFSETQ. The CDR3 spans 14 residues. The CDR3 spells CASSTMGAGVEQYF. CDR3 nucleotides: TGCGCCAGCAGCACTATGGGTGCGGGAGTGGAGCAGTACTTC.

The V gene is TRBV11-2, the J gene TRBJ2-7; TRBD1 agrees at 11 bases. V was pared by 5 bases and J by 2 bases, with 5 bases of the junction left unmatched. Looked up from germline, CDR1 is SGHAT and CDR2 is FQNNGV. The CDR3 covers 15 residues. In DNA, the CDR3 is TGTGCCAGCAGCCCGGACAGGGGGCGTCCCTACGAGCAGTACTTC. This codes for CASSPDRGRPYEQYF.

Relative to its sample, this clone is medium-sized. The chain links TRBV5-5 to TRBJ1-3; no firm D call. V lost 0 bases to trimming and J lost 0 bases, with 13 bases between them. Per the germline V gene, CDR1 is SGHKS and CDR2 is YYEKEE (reference sequence). The CDR3 is made up of 17 amino acids. The CDR3 protein is CASSLAVFDSSGNTIYF. The CDR3 coding sequence is TGTGCCAGCAGCTTGGCGGTCTTTGATTCCTCTGGAAACACCATATATTTT.

The chain couples TRBV4-1 to TRBJ2-1; D is ambiguous. Germline CDR1 reads MGHRA; CDR2 reads YSYEKL. V was pared by 0 bases and J by 0 bases, with 21 bases between. The CDR3 is 20 residues long. The chain's CDR3 is CASSQEGVDQIEISYNEQFF. The CDR3 region has the DNA TGCGCCAGCAGCCAAGAAGGCGTAGACCAAATTGAAATCTCCTACAATGAGCAGTTCTTC.

The chain joins TRBV5-1 to TRBJ1-5; TRBD1 is a possible D gene (5 bases). CDR1 and CDR2 from the germline V gene are SGHRS and YFSETQ. The CDR3 length is 13 residues. V was cut by 0 bases and J by 6 bases, with 7 bases left in between. The CDR3 bases are TGCGCCAGCAGCTTGGAGGGGTTTCAGCCCCAGCATTTT. Protein sequence: CASSLEGFQPQHF.

The genes are TRBV9 and TRBJ2-7, with D possibly matching TRBD1 (6 bases). Germline CDR1 SGDLS, CDR2 YYNGEE. This CDR3 region has 15 residues. V lost 0 bases to trimming and J lost 4 bases, with 14 bases between them. As DNA, the CDR3 is TGTGCCAGCAGCGTAGGAGGGACAAGGTTGTACGAGCAGTACTTC. Its translation is CASSVGGTRLYEQYF.

This clone was detected once. This chain uses TRBV7-2 with TRBJ1-1, with TRBD1 matching 9 bases. This CDR3 region has 17 residues. Germline loops: CDR1 SGHTA, CDR2 FQGNSA. V shed 2 bases, J shed 5 bases, and the junction held 12 bases outside the gene matches. The CDR3 DNA reads TGTGCCAGCAGCTTACGAGGACCAACAGGGGGCGGAACTGAAGCTTTCTTT. Translation: CASSLRGPTGGGTEAFF.

Here the CDR3 reads CSVGRSVGEKLFF. In DNA, the CDR3 is TGCAGCGTGGGAAGATCGGTTGGGGAAAAACTGTTTTTT. V gene TRBV29-1 combines with J gene TRBJ1-4; no definite D call. V was shortened by 6 bases and J by 8 bases, with 16 bases between the two germline ends. Germline CDR1 and CDR2: SQVTM and ANQGSEA. This CDR3 has 13 amino acids.

The V and J genes are TRBV19 and TRBJ1-5, with D maybe TRBD1 (5 bases). The CDR3 covers 16 residues. Trimming took 2 bases from V and 3 from J, leaving 14 bases between them. Germline lookup yields CDR1 LNHDA and CDR2 SQIVND (reference sequence). Written as DNA, the CDR3 is TGTGCCAGTAGTATATTTTCGGGGGGAAACAATCAGCCCCAGCATTTT. Translating it yields CASSIFSGGNNQPQHF.

V and J are TRBV9 and TRBJ1-2; D unresolved. The CDR3 extends over 14 amino acids. Trimming cost V 6 bases and J 5 bases, with 17 bases left between them. Germline lookup yields CDR1 SGDLS and CDR2 YYNGEE. The CDR3 loop is CASTPGEGFYGYTF. The CDR3 DNA reads TGTGCCAGCACCCCCGGAGAGGGATTTTATGGCTACACCTTC.

This clone showed up just once. V is TRBV5-1 and J is TRBJ2-3, with D hard to call. Germline V lookup: CDR1 SGHRS, CDR2 YFSETQ. This CDR3 comprises 14 residues. The V end lost 4 bases, the J end lost 4 bases, and 13 bases lay between the germline ends. The CDR3 DNA reads TGCGCCAGCAGCGTCGCCGACCAGGCAGATACGCAGTATTTT. This codes for CASSVADQADTQYF. Full variable domain (outside the CDR3, taken from reference TRBV5-1 and TRBJ2-3): KAGVTQTPRYLIKTRGQQVTLSCSPISGHRSVSWYQQTPGQGLQFLFEYFSETQRNKGNFPGRFSGRQFSNSRSEMNVSTLELGDSALYLCASSVADQADTQYFGPGTRLTVL.

This chain uses TRBV7-8 with TRBJ1-2; 10 bases match TRBD1. Per germline, CDR1 SGHVS and CDR2 FQNEAQ. This CDR3 has 15 residues. Trimming at V came to 6 bases and at J to 8 bases, leaving 12 bases not matched to a gene. CDR3: CASRSTGGALGGYTF. Written as DNA, the CDR3 is TGTGCCAGCAGGTCGACAGGGGGCGCGTTGGGGGGCTACACCTTC.

The chain has TRBV30 and TRBJ1-1, with a possible D match to TRBD1 (5 bases). Germline V CDR1 and CDR2: GTSNPN, SVGIG (reference sequence). The CDR3 sequence is 15 residues long. V gave up 0 bases and J gave up 0 bases, with 11 bases separating them. CDR3: CAWSVPAGLNTEAFF. The DNA of the CDR3 is TGTGCCTGGAGTGTACCGGCAGGGTTGAACACTGAAGCTTTCTTT.

V usage is TRBV6-5 and J usage is TRBJ1-1; D remains unclear. V lost 1 base to trimming and J lost 1 base, with 7 bases between them. From germline, CDR1 is MNHEY and CDR2 SVGAGI. The CDR3 has 14 residues. This CDR3 is CASSYWDGNTEAFF. CDR3 coding DNA: TGTGCCAGCAGTTACTGGGATGGGAACACTGAAGCTTTCTTT.

V gene TRBV7-8 combines with J gene TRBJ1-2, with a possible D match to TRBD1 (6 bases). Trimming pared 2 bases from V and 4 bases from J, leaving 14 bases between. The CDR3 runs 15 residues. Germline CDR1 is SGHVS and CDR2 is FQNEAQ. DNA of the CDR3: TGTGCCAGCAGCTTACGTTCGGGGGCAGGCTATGGCTACACCTTC. Protein: CASSLRSGAGYGYTF.

V is TRBV19 and J is TRBJ2-7, with 8 nucleotides matching TRBD1. The CDR3 loop spans 15 amino acids. CDR1 and CDR2 from the germline V gene are LNHDA and SQIVND (reference sequence). The V gene end was trimmed by 5 bases and the J gene end by 6 bases; junction bases not matched to a gene: 12. The DNA of the CDR3 is TGTGCCAGTAGTCCCCGGACAGGGCTCTGGGGCGAGCAGTACTTC. Translating it yields CASSPRTGLWGEQYF. The variable domain in full, completed from reference TRBV19 and TRBJ2-7, reads DGGITQSPKYLFRKEGQNVTLSCEQNLNHDAMYWYRQDPGQGLRLIYYSQIVNDFQKGDIAEGYSVSREKKESFPLTVTSAQKNPTAFYLCASSPRTGLWGEQYFGPGTRLTVT.